This T cell receptor beta chain was profiled in a study of T cells in Graves' hyperthyroidism and ophthalmopathy. Germline V gene lookup returns CDR1 MDHEN and CDR2 SYDVKM. The length of the CDR3 is 15 amino acids, counting both ends. On this clonotype itself: Just one base apart from a much larger clone, this may be a read error. It is unclear where the CDR3 begins or ends on the DNA, so no DNA is shown, and the CDR3 is as TCRdb lists it.

Researchers took RNA transcripts and amplified the TCR beta CDR3 regions from them. With the HTBI primer set, the TCR CDR3 went through a first round of RT-PCR. Each CDR3 protein gets one entry after TCRdb re-called the multiplex PCR reads with MiXCR. The sample has 50,000 to 55,000 distinct CDR3 sequences; around 48% are singletons. The rearrangement joins TRBV28 to TRBJ1-5; no DNA check was done on the table's D call, TRBD1. Sequencing was done on a sample of blood. The receptor's source is a woman aged 45 to 65 with Graves' ophthalmopathy. This CDR3 is CTSVTAGTGNQPQHF.